The rows below give T cell receptor beta chains drawn from one sample of a study of T cell responses to AZD1222 COVID-19 vaccine. Repertoires were generated with immunoSEQ multiplex PCR, while TCRdb's copy carries only in-frame clones and drops some. There are about 150,000 clones in the sample; about 92% occur only once, and about 9.1% lies in the top ten. The specimen comprised peripheral blood, sampled on day 0 of AZD1222 vaccination. The receptor set was obtained from an adult in good health. CDR3s include the opening cysteine and the closing phenylalanine or tryptophan. D genes are given only for firm matches.

J gene,D gene,V gene,CDR3 protein,CDR3 DNA
TRBJ1-2,NA,TRBV28,CASSFLPANYGYTF,TGTGCCAGCAGTTTCCTACCTGCTAACTATGGCTACACCTTC
TRBJ1-3,NA,TRBV3-1/TRBV3-2,CASSQDPRGNTIYF,TGTGCCAGCAGCCAAGATCCCCGGGGAAACACCATATATTTT
TRBJ2-2,NA,TRBV11-3,CASSPRQTGELFF,TGTGCCAGCAGCCCCCGACAGACCGGGGAGCTGTTTTTT
TRBJ1-2,NA,TRBV7-8,CASSSGIQGGSGYTF,TGTGCCAGCAGCTCCGGGATACAGGGTGGCTCTGGCTACACCTTC
TRBJ1-2,TRBD1,TRBV6-5,CASSYSYRGGGYTF,TGTGCCAGCAGTTACTCTTACAGGGGCGGCGGCTACACCTTC
TRBJ2-1,TRBD2,TRBV5-5,CASSTISGGRSYNEQFF,TGTGCCAGCAGCACGATTAGCGGGGGGAGATCCTACAATGAGCAGTTCTTC
TRBJ1-1,NA,TRBV5-6,CASSLDPFSNTEAFF,TGTGCCAGCAGCTTGGATCCGTTTTCGAACACTGAAGCTTTCTTT
TRBJ2-7,TRBD2,TRBV2,CASGRPGLAGGQGDF,TGTGCCAGCGGGCGACCGGGACTAGCGGGTGGCCAAGGGGACTTC
TRBJ1-1,NA,TRBV3-1/TRBV3-2,CASSQVLGGSTEAFF,TGTGCCAGCAGCCAAGTCCTGGGAGGGAGCACTGAAGCTTTCTTT
TRBJ1-1,NA,TRBV2,CAIITGSTEAFF,TGTGCCATTATTACAGGGTCCACCGAAGCTTTCTTT